Shown below are 31 T cell receptor beta chains from a single sample sequenced in a study of cytomegalovirus exposure and HLA in healthy donors. The data were produced by immunoSEQ multiplex PCR, yet TCRdb's version contains in-frame clones alone and is incomplete. Of about 360,000 clones listed, roughly 90% are singletons. Input material: PBMCs. The receptors originated from a woman in her late teens or twenties in good health and CMV-seronegative.

This chain links TRBV6-6 with TRBJ1-2; 7 bases match TRBD1. V lost 0 bases, J lost 5 bases, and 3 bases stayed unmatched. This CDR3 has 14 amino acids. Germline V lookup: CDR1 MNHNY, CDR2 SVGAGI (reference sequence). This CDR3 is CASSYSGQPYGYTF. The CDR3 region has the DNA TGTGCCAGCAGTTACTCGGGACAGCCATATGGCTACACCTTC.

In this sample, this clone turned up a few times. The rearrangement links TRBV27 to TRBJ1-2; TRBD1 matches at 9 bases. With V trimmed by 5 bases and J by 8 bases, 6 bases remained unmatched. The CDR3 is 13 residues long. The V gene's germline CDR1 is MNHEY and CDR2 SMNVEV (reference sequence). CDR3 region: CASSLQGAWGYTF. CDR3 in DNA: TGTGCCAGCAGTCTACAGGGGGCTTGGGGCTACACCTTC.

J is TRBJ2-2 and V is TRBV6-5, with D perhaps TRBD2 (6 bases). The V end was cut by 2 bases, the J end by 4 bases, with 11 bases between. This CDR3 spans 15 amino acids. The germline V gene encodes CDR1 MNHEY and CDR2 SVGAGI. The chain's CDR3 is CASSYKYSGTGELFF. CDR3 coding DNA: TGTGCCAGCAGTTACAAGTATAGCGGCACCGGGGAGCTGTTTTTT.

The chain carries TRBV6-5 and TRBJ2-3; 12 positions match TRBD2. CDR1 and CDR2 (germline): MNHEY, SVGAGI. The CDR3 sequence is 16 residues long. V lost 4 bases, J lost 6 bases, and 8 bases stayed unmatched. The CDR3 loop reads CASSWTSGIGTDTQYF. Written as DNA, the CDR3 is TGTGCCAGCAGTTGGACTAGCGGGATTGGTACGGATACGCAGTATTTT.

This chain connects TRBV7-7 to TRBJ2-7; 10 bases match TRBD2. The CDR3 loop spans 15 amino acids. The germline CDR1 and CDR2 sequences are SSHAT and FNYEAQ (reference sequence). Trimming took 1 base from V and 3 from J; bases not matched to a gene: 3. The chain's CDR3 is CASSLGTSGIYEQYF. The CDR3 DNA reads as TGTGCCAGCAGCTTAGGAACTAGCGGGATCTACGAGCAGTACTTC.

This clone was observed a single time. The DNA of the CDR3 is TGTGCCAGCAGTCTCCGGGACAGGGAAATGGGCACAGATACGCAGTATTTT. Protein product: CASSLRDREMGTDTQYF. The V and J genes are TRBV27 and TRBJ2-3; 9 bases map to TRBD1. The CDR3 is made up of 17 amino acids. Germline CDR1 reads MNHEY; CDR2 reads SMNVEV (reference sequence). Losses at the gene ends were 5 bases for V and 1 base for J; bases not matched to a gene: 10.

With regard to this clone: The junction shows a germline mismatch at one end, possibly a read error. This sequence joins TRBV2 and TRBJ2-3, with 12 bases that match TRBD2. The CDR3 totals 15 residues. Germline loops: CDR1 SNHLY, CDR2 FYNNEI. CDR3 loop: CASSEGLAGRDTQYF. The CDR3, as DNA: TGTGCCAGCAGCGAAGGACTAGCGGGGCGGGATACGCAGTATTTT.

Only one count was recorded for this clone. The V and J genes are TRBV27 and TRBJ2-7; TRBD2 agrees at 14 bases. CDR1 is MNHEY and CDR2 is SMNVEV in the germline V gene (reference sequence). J was trimmed by 7 bases and V by 4 bases; bases with no gene match: 6. The CDR3 spans 15 residues. The CDR3 is CASSWGTSGSREQYF. The CDR3 DNA is TGTGCCAGCAGTTGGGGGACTAGCGGGAGTCGGGAGCAGTACTTC.

This sequence joins TRBV11-2 and TRBJ2-1, with TRBD1 as a possible D gene (5 bases). The CDR3 is 15 amino acids. The V end lost 5 bases, the J end lost 3 bases, and 14 bases lay between the germline ends. The germline CDR1 and CDR2 sequences are SGHAT and FQNNGV. The CDR3 is CASSPGRGFYNEQFF. CDR3 coding DNA: TGTGCCAGCAGCCCAGGAAGGGGTTTCTACAATGAGCAGTTCTTC.

CDR3 sequence reads: CASSRDRGYSYEQYF. In DNA form, the CDR3 reads TGCGCCAGCAGCCGGGACAGGGGGTATTCCTACGAGCAGTACTTC. This sequence joins TRBV10-1 and TRBJ2-7; 11 bases align to TRBD1. This CDR3 is 15 amino acids long. V lost 6 bases and J lost 1; bases outside the gene matches: 5. Germline values: CDR1 WNHNN, CDR2 SYGVQD (reference sequence).

This chain links TRBV28 with TRBJ1-2, with 9 bases lining up with TRBD1. Losses at the gene ends were 4 bases for V and 4 bases for J; bases not matched to a gene: 7. Per germline, CDR1 MDHEN and CDR2 SYDVKM. This CDR3 is built from 15 residues. This chain's CDR3 is CASSSGDRAPYGYTF. CDR3 nucleotides: TGTGCCAGCAGTTCCGGGGACAGGGCCCCCTATGGCTACACCTTC.

This sequence joins TRBV9 and TRBJ2-1; 9 positions match TRBD2. The germline V gene encodes CDR1 SGDLS and CDR2 YYNGEE. The CDR3 runs to 14 residues. J lost 1 base, V lost 7 bases, and 3 bases had no gene match. CDR3 nucleotide sequence: TGTGCCAGCGGGGCGGGAGGGTCCTACAATGAGCAGTTCTTC. Translation: CASGAGGSYNEQFF.

The J gene is TRBJ2-4, the V gene TRBV28; 9 bases match TRBD1. The CDR3 is made up of 15 amino acids. Per the germline V gene, CDR1 is MDHEN and CDR2 is SYDVKM. J gave up 7 bases and V 4 bases, and 8 bases lay outside the gene matches. As DNA, the CDR3 is TGTGCCAGCAGTTCACAGGGGGCGCGGGTGAACATTCAGTACTTC. The encoded protein is CASSSQGARVNIQYF.

The chain couples TRBV11-3 to TRBJ1-2; D gene uncertain. The CDR3 has 15 amino acids. V gave up 2 bases and J gave up 3 bases, with 13 bases separating them. Germline CDR1 and CDR2: SGHNT and YENEEA. CDR3 nucleotides: TGTGCCAGCAGCTTACCGCTCCAGGAACACTATGGCTACACCTTC. Residues: CASSLPLQEHYGYTF.

The chain links TRBV7-9 to TRBJ2-1; TRBD2 matches 7 bases. The CDR3 totals 15 residues. V lost 6 bases to trimming and J lost 4 bases; unmatched junction nucleotides: 9. From germline, CDR1 is SEHNR and CDR2 FQNEAQ (reference sequence). CDR3 in DNA: TGTGCCAGCAGTCCCGCAAGCGGGGTATACAATGAGCAGTTCTTC. It translates to CASSPASGVYNEQFF.

The V gene is TRBV27, the J gene TRBJ2-1; 7 positions match TRBD2. Trimming removed 0 bases from V and 6 bases from J; junction bases left unmatched: 5. The CDR3 runs to 15 residues. The germline V gene encodes CDR1 MNHEY and CDR2 SMNVEV (reference sequence). The CDR3 DNA reads as TGTGCCAGCAGTTTATCTGCGGGAGTAGGCAATGAGCAGTTCTTC. Amino acids: CASSLSAGVGNEQFF.

CDR3 protein: CASSLGQSGNTIYF. CDR3 sequence (DNA): TGTGCCAGCTCACTTGGACAGTCTGGAAACACCATATATTTT. The rearrangement uses TRBV18 and TRBJ1-3; D is perhaps TRBD1 (6 bases). This CDR3 region has 14 residues. Germline V gives CDR1 KGHSH, CDR2 LQKENI. The V end was cut by 4 bases, the J end by 1 base, with 8 bases between. Together with reference TRBV18 and TRBJ1-3, the CDR3 gives the full variable domain: NAGVMQNPRHLVRRRGQEARLRCSPMKGHSHVYWYRQLPEEGLKFMVYLQKENIIDESGMPKERFSAEFPKEGPSILRIQQVVRGDSAAYFCASSLGQSGNTIYFGEGSWLTVV.

The DNA of the CDR3 is TGTGCCAGCAGTTTAAGTCGCGGGGGGGCCCCAGATACGCAGTATTTT. This translates into CASSLSRGGAPDTQYF. This chain connects TRBV27 to TRBJ2-3; 9 bases are a match to TRBD2. The CDR3 extends over 16 amino acids. The V and J ends lost 2 bases and 4 bases, in that order; junction bases with no gene match: 7. The germline CDR1 and CDR2 sequences are MNHEY and SMNVEV (reference sequence).

The rearrangement joins TRBV2 to TRBJ1-4, with D possibly TRBD1 on 6 matching bases. V was pared by 6 bases and J by 4 bases, with 24 bases between. Germline V gene sequence: CDR1 SNHLY, CDR2 FYNNEI. The CDR3 runs 18 residues. In DNA form, the CDR3 reads TGTGCCAGCAGATTCTCCGGACAGCGACTAATGCTTAATGAAAAACTGTTTTTT. It translates to CASRFSGQRLMLNEKLFF.

DNA of the CDR3: TGTGCCAGCAGCGACCCGACTAGCGGGAGGCGCAATGAGCAGTTCTTC. As protein: CASSDPTSGRRNEQFF. V is TRBV6-6 and J is TRBJ2-1, with 13 bases identical to TRBD2. Germline CDR1 reads MNHNY; CDR2 reads SVGAGI (reference sequence). CDR3 length: 16 residues. V was clipped by 6 bases and J by 6 bases; unmatched bases: 8.

The sample holds a few counts of this clone. The rearrangement uses TRBV18 and TRBJ2-2; 9 nucleotides match TRBD1. Losses at the gene ends were 5 bases for V and 1 base for J; bases not matched to a gene: 2. This CDR3 region has 15 residues. Looked up from germline, CDR1 is KGHSH and CDR2 is LQKENI. In DNA form, the CDR3 reads TGTGCCAGCTCATGGGGACAGGGGAACACCGGGGAGCTGTTTTTT. Encoded protein: CASSWGQGNTGELFF.

The gene calls are TRBV4-1 and TRBJ2-2, with 14 nucleotides matching TRBD2. V lost 1 base, J lost 7 bases, and 11 bases stayed unmatched. Germline assignment: CDR1 MGHRA and CDR2 YSYEKL. The CDR3 has 19 residues. The CDR3 is CASSQGGLAGAGTGGELFF. The CDR3 DNA is TGCGCCAGCAGCCAAGGGGGACTAGCGGGAGCCGGTACGGGCGGGGAGCTGTTTTTT.

This chain connects TRBV15 to TRBJ2-7; D is perhaps TRBD2 (5 bases). V lost 3 bases to trimming and J lost 4 bases, with 13 bases between them. The CDR3 has 14 amino acids. Germline CDR1 and CDR2: LNHNV and YYDKDF (reference sequence). The CDR3 is CATSREREKYEQYF. The CDR3 DNA follows: TGTGCCACCAGCAGGGAGAGGGAGAAGTACGAGCAGTACTTC.

This clone was picked up one time. The chain combines TRBV5-1 with TRBJ2-5, with TRBD2 matching over 9 bases. The CDR3 runs to 16 residues. With 0 bases clipped from V and 5 bases from J, the junction kept 8 bases outside the gene matches. Germline V gene lookup returns CDR1 SGHRS and CDR2 YFSETQ. This CDR3 reads CASSLENLAGMETQYF. CDR3 bases: TGCGCCAGCAGCTTGGAGAACCTAGCGGGGATGGAGACCCAGTACTTC.

The V and J genes are TRBV30 and TRBJ1-4, with 8 nucleotides matching TRBD1. The length of the CDR3 is 13 residues. Germline V gives CDR1 GTSNPN, CDR2 SVGIG (reference sequence). The J segment lost 5 bases and the V segment lost 7 bases, leaving 6 bases of the junction unmatched. The CDR3 sequence: CAYRTGRNEKLFF. The DNA of the CDR3 is TGTGCCTATCGGACAGGGCGGAATGAAAAACTGTTTTTT. The complete variable domain, with remaining parts taken from reference TRBV30 and TRBJ1-4, reads SQTIHQWPATLVQPVGSPLSLECTVEGTSNPNLYWYRQAAGRGLQLLFYSVGIGQISSEVPQNLSASRPQDRQFILSSKKLLLSDSGFYLCAYRTGRNEKLFFGSGTQLSVL.

The count of this clone is one. The chain has TRBV28 and TRBJ2-5, with 11 bases aligning to TRBD1. Losses at the gene ends were 6 bases for V and 5 bases for J; bases not matched to a gene: 5. CDR1 and CDR2 (germline): MDHEN, SYDVKM. The CDR3 runs 14 residues. The CDR3 loop is CASRPGTGGETQYF. The CDR3 DNA follows: TGTGCCAGCAGACCCGGGACAGGGGGGGAGACCCAGTACTTC. The full variable domain, rest sourced from reference TRBV28 and TRBJ2-5, is DVKVTQSSRYLVKRTGEKVFLECVQDMDHENMFWYRQDPGLGLRLIYFSYDVKMKEKGDIPEGYSVSREKKERFSLILESASTNQTSMYLCASRPGTGGETQYFGPGTRLLVL.

This clone came up once. The V gene is TRBV4-1, the J gene TRBJ1-4; D unresolved. Germline assignment: CDR1 MGHRA and CDR2 YSYEKL. The CDR3 length is 15 residues. Trimming removed 1 base from V and 0 bases from J, with 6 bases in between. The CDR3 sequence: CASSQGSATNEKLFF. In DNA form, the CDR3 reads TGCGCCAGCAGCCAAGGATCAGCAACTAATGAAAAACTGTTTTTT.

The chain has TRBV4-1 and TRBJ1-1, with D tentatively TRBD1 (5 bases). Germline assignment: CDR1 MGHRA and CDR2 YSYEKL. V lost 1 base to trimming and J lost 3 bases, with 15 bases between them. This CDR3 comprises 16 residues. The DNA for the CDR3 is TGCGCCAGCAGCCAAGTCTACGTGGGGGGGTACACTGAAGCTTTCTTT. As protein: CASSQVYVGGYTEAFF.

The rearrangement joins TRBV7-3 to TRBJ2-1, with 9 bases lining up with TRBD2. The CDR3 length is 15 residues. V shed 5 bases, J shed 10 bases, and the junction held 12 bases outside the gene matches. CDR1 and CDR2 from the germline V gene are SGHTA and FQGTGA. The CDR3 is CASSPRLAGSSEQFF. In DNA form, the CDR3 reads TGTGCCAGCAGCCCGAGGCTAGCGGGATCTTCGGAGCAGTTCTTC. Full variable domain (rest looked up from reference TRBV7-3 and TRBJ2-1): GAGVSQTPSNKVTEKGKYVELRCDPISGHTALYWYRQSLGQGPEFLIYFQGTGAADDSGLPNDRFFAVRPEGSVSTLKIQRTERGDSAVYLCASSPRLAGSSEQFFGPGTRLTVL.

This clone was seen only a few times. The chain links TRBV7-9 to TRBJ1-2, with D possibly being TRBD1 (5 bases). V lost 3 bases, J lost 6 bases, and 17 bases lay in between. The CDR3 contains 15 residues. Germline V CDR1 and CDR2: SEHNR, FQNEAQ (reference sequence). The CDR3 DNA reads as TGTGCCAGCAGCTTCGGGGGACGGGGAATTCATGGCTACACCTTC. Residues: CASSFGGRGIHGYTF.

This chain connects TRBV7-2 to TRBJ1-1; 9 bases fit TRBD1. The CDR3 runs to 16 residues. V trimming: 0 bases; J trimming: 6 bases; junction bases outside the gene matches: 8. CDR1 is SGHTA and CDR2 is FQGNSA in the germline V gene. The CDR3 nucleotides are TGTGCCAGCAGCTTAGCCATTCCGACAGGGGGGTCTGAAGCTTTCTTT. This gives the protein CASSLAIPTGGSEAFF. The full variable domain, in which reference TRBV7-2 and TRBJ1-1 provide the parts outside the CDR3, is GAGVSQSPSNKVTEKGKDVELRCDPISGHTALYWYRQSLGQGLEFLIYFQGNSAPDKSGLPSDRFSAERTGGSVSTLTIQRTQQEDSAVYLCASSLAIPTGGSEAFFGQGTRLTVV.